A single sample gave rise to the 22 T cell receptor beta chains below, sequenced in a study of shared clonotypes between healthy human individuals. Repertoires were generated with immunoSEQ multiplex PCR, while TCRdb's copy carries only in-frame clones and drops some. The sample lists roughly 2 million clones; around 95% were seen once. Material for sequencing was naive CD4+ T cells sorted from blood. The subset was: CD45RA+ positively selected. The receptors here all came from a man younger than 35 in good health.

The CDR3 protein is CASSLPGLAGETQYF. Here the CDR3 DNA reads TGTGCCAGCAGCTTACCGGGACTAGCGGGAGAGACCCAGTACTTC. The chain uses TRBV5-6 and TRBJ2-5, with 12 bases aligning to TRBD2. This CDR3 has 15 residues. Trimming at V came to 2 bases and at J to 4 bases, leaving 3 bases not matched to a gene. CDR1 and CDR2 from the germline V gene are SGHDT and YYEEEE. Full variable domain (rest looked up from reference TRBV5-6 and TRBJ2-5): DAGVTQSPTHLIKTRGQQVTLRCSPKSGHDTVSWYQQALGQGPQFIFQYYEEEERQRGNFPDRFSGHQFPNYSSELNVNALLLGDSALYLCASSLPGLAGETQYFGPGTRLLVL.

The CDR3 DNA reads TGTGCCAGCAGCTTAGGACAATGGGAGCAAGAGACCCAGTACTTC. It yields the protein CASSLGQWEQETQYF. The V and J genes are TRBV7-2 and TRBJ2-5; D is perhaps TRBD2 (5 bases). This CDR3 spans 15 amino acids. The V and J ends lost 1 base and 2 bases respectively, with 11 bases between them. Germline V lookup: CDR1 SGHTA, CDR2 FQGNSA.

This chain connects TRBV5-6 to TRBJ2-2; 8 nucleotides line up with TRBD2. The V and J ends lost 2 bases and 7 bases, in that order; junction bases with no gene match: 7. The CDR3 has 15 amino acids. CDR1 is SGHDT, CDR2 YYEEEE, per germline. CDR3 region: CASSLNSGKGGELFF. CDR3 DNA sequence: TGTGCCAGCAGCTTAAATAGCGGGAAGGGCGGGGAGCTGTTTTTT.

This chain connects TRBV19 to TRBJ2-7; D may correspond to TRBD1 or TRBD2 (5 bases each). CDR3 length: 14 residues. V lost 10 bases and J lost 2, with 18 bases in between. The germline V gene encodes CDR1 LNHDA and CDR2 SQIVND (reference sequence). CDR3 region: CATSVTGQTYEQYF. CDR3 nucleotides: TGTGCCACCTCAGTAACGGGGCAAACCTACGAGCAGTACTTC.

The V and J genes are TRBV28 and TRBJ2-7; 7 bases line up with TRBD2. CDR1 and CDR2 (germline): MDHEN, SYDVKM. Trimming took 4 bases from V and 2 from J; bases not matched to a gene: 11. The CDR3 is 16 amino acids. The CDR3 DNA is TGTGCCAGCAGTTCCCCCGGGGGGACTCGTACCTACGAGCAGTACTTC. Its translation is CASSSPGGTRTYEQYF.

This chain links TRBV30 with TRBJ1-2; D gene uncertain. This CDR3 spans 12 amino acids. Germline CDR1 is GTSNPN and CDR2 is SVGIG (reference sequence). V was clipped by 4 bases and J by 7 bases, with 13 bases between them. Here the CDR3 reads CAWTPNRSGYTF. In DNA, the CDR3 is TGTGCCTGGACCCCTAACCGTAGTGGCTACACCTTC.

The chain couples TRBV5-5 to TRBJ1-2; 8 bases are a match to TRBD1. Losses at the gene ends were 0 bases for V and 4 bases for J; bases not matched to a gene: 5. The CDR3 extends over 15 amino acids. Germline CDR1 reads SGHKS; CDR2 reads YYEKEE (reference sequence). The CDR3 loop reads CASSLDRDRLYGYTF. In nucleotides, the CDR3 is TGTGCCAGCAGCTTGGACAGGGACAGGCTCTATGGCTACACCTTC.

CDR3 region: CASSPRRGGPAKNIQYF. DNA of the CDR3: TGTGCCAGCAGCCCCCGCCGGGGGGGCCCAGCCAAAAACATTCAGTACTTC. The J gene is TRBJ2-4, the V gene TRBV5-8, with 8 bases lining up with TRBD2. The length of the CDR3 is 17 residues. The V gene end was trimmed by 4 bases and the J gene end by 0 bases; junction bases not matched to a gene: 9. From germline, CDR1 is SGHTS and CDR2 YDEGEE.

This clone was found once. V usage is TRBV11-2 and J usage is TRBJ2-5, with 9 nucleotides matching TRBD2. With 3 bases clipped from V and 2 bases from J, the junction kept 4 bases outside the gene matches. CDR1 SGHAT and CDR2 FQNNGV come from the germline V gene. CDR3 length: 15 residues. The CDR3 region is CASSFSSGTQETQYF. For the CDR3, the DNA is TGTGCCAGCAGCTTTTCTAGCGGGACGCAAGAGACCCAGTACTTC.

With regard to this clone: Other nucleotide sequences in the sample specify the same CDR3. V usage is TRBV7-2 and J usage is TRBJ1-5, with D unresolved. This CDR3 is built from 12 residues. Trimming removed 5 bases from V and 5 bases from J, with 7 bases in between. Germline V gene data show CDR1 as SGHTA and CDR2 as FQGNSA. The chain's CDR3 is CASSPPDQPQHF. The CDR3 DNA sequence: TGTGCCAGCAGCCCACCAGATCAGCCCCAGCATTTT.

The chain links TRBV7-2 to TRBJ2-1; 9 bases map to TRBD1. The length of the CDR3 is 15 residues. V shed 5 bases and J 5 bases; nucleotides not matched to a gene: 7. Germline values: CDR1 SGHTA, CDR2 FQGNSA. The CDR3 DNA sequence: TGTGCCAGCAGCGGCGGGACAGGGTTTAACAATGAGCAGTTCTTC. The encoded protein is CASSGGTGFNNEQFF.

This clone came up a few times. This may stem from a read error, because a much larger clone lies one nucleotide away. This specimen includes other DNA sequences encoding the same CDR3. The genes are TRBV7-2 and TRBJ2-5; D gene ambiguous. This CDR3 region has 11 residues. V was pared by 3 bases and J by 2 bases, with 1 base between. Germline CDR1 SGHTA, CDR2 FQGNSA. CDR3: CASSLQETQYF. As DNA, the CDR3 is TGTGCCAGCAGCTTGCAAGAGACCCAGTACTTC.

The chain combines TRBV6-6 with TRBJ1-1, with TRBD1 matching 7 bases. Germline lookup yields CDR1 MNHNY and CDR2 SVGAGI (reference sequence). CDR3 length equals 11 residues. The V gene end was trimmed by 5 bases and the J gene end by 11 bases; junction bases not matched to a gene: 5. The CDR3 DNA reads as TGTGCCAGCAGTAAGACAGGGCATGCTTTCTTT. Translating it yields CASSKTGHAFF.

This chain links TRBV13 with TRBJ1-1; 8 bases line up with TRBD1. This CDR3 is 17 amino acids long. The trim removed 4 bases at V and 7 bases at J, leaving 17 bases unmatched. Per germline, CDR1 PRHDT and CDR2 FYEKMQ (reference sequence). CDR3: CASSSNRDRTLSGEAFF. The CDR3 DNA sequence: TGTGCCAGCAGCTCGAACCGGGACAGGACCCTCTCGGGTGAAGCTTTCTTT.

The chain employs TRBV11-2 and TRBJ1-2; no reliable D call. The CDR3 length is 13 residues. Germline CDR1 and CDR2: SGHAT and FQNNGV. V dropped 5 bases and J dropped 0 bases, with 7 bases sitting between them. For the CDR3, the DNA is TGTGCCAGCAGCCCCGACCCTAACTATGGCTACACCTTC. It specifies CASSPDPNYGYTF. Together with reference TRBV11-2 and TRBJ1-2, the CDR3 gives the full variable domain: EAGVAQSPRYKIIEKRQSVAFWCNPISGHATLYWYQQILGQGPKLLIQFQNNGVVDDSQLPKDRFSAERLKGVDSTLKIQPAKLEDSAVYLCASSPDPNYGYTFGSGTRLTVV.

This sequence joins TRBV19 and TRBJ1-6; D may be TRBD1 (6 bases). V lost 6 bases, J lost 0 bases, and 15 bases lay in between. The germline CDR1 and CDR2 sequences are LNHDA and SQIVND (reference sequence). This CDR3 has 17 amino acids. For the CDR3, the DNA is TGTGCCAGTAGCGTCGGGACATCGAGCTCCTATAATTCACCCCTCCACTTT. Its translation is CASSVGTSSSYNSPLHF.

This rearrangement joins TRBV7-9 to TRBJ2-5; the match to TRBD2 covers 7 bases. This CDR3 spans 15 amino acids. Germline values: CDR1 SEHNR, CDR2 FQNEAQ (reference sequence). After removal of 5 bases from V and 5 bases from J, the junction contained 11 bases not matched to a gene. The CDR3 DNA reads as TGTGCCAGCAGCGCGCTGGCCGGGGGGACGGAGACCCAGTACTTC. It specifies CASSALAGGTETQYF. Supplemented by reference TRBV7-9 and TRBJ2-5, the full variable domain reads DTGVSQNPRHKITKRGQNVTFRCDPISEHNRLYWYRQTLGQGPEFLTYFQNEAQLEKSRLLSDRFSAERPKGSFSTLEIQRTEQGDSAMYLCASSALAGGTETQYFGPGTRLLVL.

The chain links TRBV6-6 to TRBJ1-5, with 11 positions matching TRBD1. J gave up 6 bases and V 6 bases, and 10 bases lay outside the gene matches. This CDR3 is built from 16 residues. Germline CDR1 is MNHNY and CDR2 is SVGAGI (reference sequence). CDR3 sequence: CASSPRTGGGRQPQHF. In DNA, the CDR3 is TGTGCCAGCAGCCCTAGGACAGGGGGCGGACGTCAGCCCCAGCATTTT.

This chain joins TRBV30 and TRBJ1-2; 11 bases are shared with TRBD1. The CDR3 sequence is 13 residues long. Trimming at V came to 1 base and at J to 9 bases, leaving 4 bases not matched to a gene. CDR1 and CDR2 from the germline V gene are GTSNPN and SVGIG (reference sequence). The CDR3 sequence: CAWSEGQGGSYTF. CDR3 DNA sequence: TGTGCCTGGAGTGAGGGACAGGGGGGGAGCTACACCTTC.

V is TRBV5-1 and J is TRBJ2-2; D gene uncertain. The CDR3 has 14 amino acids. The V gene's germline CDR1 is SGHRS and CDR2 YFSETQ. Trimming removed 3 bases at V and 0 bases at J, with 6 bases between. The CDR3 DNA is TGCGCCAGCAGCTACTACACGAACACCGGGGAGCTGTTTTTT. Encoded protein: CASSYYTNTGELFF.

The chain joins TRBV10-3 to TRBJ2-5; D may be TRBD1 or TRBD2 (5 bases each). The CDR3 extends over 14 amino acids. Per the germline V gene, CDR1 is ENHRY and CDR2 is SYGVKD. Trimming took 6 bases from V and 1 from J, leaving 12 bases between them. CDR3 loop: CAIRTGTAQETQYF. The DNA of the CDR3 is TGTGCCATCAGGACCGGGACGGCCCAAGAGACCCAGTACTTC.

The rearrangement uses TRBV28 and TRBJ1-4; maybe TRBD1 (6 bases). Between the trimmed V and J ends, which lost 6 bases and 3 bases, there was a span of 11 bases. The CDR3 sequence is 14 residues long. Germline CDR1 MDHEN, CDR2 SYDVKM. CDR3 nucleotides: TGTGCCAGCAGACAGGGTGGGCCTAATGAAAAACTGTTTTTT. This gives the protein CASRQGGPNEKLFF.